This T cell receptor (beta chain) was identified in a study of pediatric ulcerative colitis. Clones were sequenced by immunoSEQ multiplex PCR, and TCRdb holds only the in-frame ones, with some missing. The repertoire includes 57,000 or so clones, 85% to 90% of them detected once, and about 1.5% sits in the top ten. Per the germline V gene, CDR1 is MDHEN and CDR2 is SYDVKM. V was pared by 3 bases and J by 5 bases, with 13 bases between. CDR3 length equals 14 residues. Turning to this clone: Its antigen is undetermined.

Study conclusions and caveats: This repertoire reflects total lymphocytes rather than subpopulations like regulatory T cells.

The gene calls are TRBV28 and TRBJ1-2; unclear D gene. This clonotype originated in a boy between 5 and 17 years old who was a control in a study of pediatric ulcerative colitis. Material for sequencing was blood. CDR3 in DNA: TGTGCCAGCAGTTTCGAAGCAGGAGCTTATGGCTACACCTTC. Translation gives CASSFEAGAYGYTF.